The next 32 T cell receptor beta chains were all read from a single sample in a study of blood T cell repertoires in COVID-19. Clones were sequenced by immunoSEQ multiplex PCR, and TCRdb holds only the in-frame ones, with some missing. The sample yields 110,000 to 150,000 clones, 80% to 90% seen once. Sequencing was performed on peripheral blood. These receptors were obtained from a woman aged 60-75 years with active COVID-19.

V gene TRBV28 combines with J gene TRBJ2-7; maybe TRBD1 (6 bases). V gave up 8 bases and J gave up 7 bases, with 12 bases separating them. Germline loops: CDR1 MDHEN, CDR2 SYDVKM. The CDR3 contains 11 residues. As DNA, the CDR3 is TGTGCCAGCTTCGACAGGAGTGAGCAGTACTTC. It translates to CASFDRSEQYF.

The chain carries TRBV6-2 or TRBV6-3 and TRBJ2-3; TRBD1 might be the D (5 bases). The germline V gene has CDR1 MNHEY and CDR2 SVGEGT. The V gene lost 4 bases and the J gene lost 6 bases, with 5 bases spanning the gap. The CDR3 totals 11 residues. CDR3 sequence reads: CASSSGDTQYF. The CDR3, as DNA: TGTGCCAGCAGTTCAGGGGATACGCAGTATTTT.

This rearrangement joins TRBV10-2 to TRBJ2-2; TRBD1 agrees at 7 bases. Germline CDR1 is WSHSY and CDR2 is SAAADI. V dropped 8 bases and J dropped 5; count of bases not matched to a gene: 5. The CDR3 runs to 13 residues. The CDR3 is CASERQGTGELFF. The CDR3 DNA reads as TGCGCCAGCGAGAGACAGGGTACCGGGGAGCTGTTTTTT.

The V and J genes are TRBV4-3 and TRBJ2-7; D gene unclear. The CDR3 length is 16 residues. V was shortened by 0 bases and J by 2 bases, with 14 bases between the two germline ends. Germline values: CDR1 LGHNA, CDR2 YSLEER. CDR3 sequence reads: CASSQEFRGSTYEQYF. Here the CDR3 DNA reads TGCGCCAGCAGCCAAGAGTTTAGAGGTTCGACCTACGAGCAGTACTTC.

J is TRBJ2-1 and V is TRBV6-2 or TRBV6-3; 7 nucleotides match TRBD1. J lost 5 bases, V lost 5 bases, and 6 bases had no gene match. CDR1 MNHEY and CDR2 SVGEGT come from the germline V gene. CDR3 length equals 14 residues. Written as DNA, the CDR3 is TGTGCCAGCAGTCCCCTCAGGGGGAACAATGAGCAGTTCTTC. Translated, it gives CASSPLRGNNEQFF.

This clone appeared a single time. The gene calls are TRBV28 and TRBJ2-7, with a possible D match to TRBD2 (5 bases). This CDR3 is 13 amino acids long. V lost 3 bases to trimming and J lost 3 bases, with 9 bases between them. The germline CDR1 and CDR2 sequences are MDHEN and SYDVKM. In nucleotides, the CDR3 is TGTGCCAGCAGTTTCGGGGTTATCTACGAGCAGTACTTC. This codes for CASSFGVIYEQYF.

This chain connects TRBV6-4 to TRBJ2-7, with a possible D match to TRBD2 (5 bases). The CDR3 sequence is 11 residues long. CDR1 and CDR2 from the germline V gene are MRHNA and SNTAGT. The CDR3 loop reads CAPGESYEQYF. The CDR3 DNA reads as TGTGCTCCCGGGGAGTCCTACGAGCAGTACTTC.

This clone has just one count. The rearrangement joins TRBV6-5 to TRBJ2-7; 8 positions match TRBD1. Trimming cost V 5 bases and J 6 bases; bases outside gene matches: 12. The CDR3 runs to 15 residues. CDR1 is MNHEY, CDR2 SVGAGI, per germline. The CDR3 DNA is TGTGCCAGCAGTCCGATTGACAGGGGACTTCTCGAGCAGTACTTC. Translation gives CASSPIDRGLLEQYF.

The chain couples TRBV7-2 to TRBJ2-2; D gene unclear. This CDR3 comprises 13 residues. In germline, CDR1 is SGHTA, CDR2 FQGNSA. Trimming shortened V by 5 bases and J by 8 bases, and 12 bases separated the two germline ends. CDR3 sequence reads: CASSLPALGELFF. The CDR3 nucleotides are TGTGCCAGCAGCCTACCAGCGTTAGGGGAGCTGTTTTTT.

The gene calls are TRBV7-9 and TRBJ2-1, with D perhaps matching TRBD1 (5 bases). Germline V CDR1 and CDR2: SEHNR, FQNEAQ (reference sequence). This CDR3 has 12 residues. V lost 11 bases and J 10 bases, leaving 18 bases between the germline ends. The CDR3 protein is CAGHPLLDEQFF. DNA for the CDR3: TGTGCCGGACACCCTCTTCTCGACGAGCAGTTCTTC.

The CDR3 nucleotides are TGTGCCAGCTCACCACCGCTCGGCATAGCGGGAGGGACAGATACGCAGTATTTT. Its protein is CASSPPLGIAGGTDTQYF. The rearrangement joins TRBV18 to TRBJ2-3, with TRBD2 identical over 11 bases. Germline trimming cut 0 bases from V and 3 bases from J; bases unmatched to any gene: 8. CDR1 and CDR2 from the germline V gene are KGHSH and LQKENI. The CDR3 length is 18 residues.

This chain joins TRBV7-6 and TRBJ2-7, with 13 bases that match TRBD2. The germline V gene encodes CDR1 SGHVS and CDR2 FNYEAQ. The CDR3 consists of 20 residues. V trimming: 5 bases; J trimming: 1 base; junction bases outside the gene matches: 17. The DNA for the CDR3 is TGTGCCAGCAGCGCTCAACCGGGGACTAGCGGGAAGTTGGGGTCCTACGAGCAGTACTTC. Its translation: CASSAQPGTSGKLGSYEQYF.

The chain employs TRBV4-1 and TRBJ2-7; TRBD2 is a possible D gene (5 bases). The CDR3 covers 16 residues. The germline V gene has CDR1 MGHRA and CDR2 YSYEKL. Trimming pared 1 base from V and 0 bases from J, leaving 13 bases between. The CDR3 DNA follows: TGCGCCAGCAGCCAAGGGCTAGCCGAGAGCTCCTACGAGCAGTACTTC. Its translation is CASSQGLAESSYEQYF.

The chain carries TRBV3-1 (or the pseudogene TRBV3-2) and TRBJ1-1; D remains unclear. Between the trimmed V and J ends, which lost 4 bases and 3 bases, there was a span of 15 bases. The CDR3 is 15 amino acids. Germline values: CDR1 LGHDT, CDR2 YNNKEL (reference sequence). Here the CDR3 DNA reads TGTGCCAGCAGCCCTCGGCGGGGAACCTACACTGAAGCTTTCTTT. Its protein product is CASSPRRGTYTEAFF.

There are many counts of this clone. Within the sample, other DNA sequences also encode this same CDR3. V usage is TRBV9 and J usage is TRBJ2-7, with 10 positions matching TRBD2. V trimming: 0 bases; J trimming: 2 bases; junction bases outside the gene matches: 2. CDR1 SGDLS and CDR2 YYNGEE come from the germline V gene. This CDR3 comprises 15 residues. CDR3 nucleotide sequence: TGTGCCAGCAGCGTAGGAGCGGGAGGGCCCTACGAGCAGTACTTC. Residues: CASSVGAGGPYEQYF.

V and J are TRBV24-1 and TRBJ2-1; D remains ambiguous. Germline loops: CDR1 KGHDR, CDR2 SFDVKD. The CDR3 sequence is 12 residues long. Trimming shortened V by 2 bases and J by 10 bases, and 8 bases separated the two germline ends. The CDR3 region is CATSDSLSEQFF. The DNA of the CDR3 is TGTGCCACCAGTGATTCCCTCTCCGAGCAGTTCTTC.

CDR3 sequence: CASSDPAGLENEQFF. The CDR3 nucleotides read TGTGCCAGCAGTGATCCGGCTGGACTGGAAAATGAGCAGTTCTTC. This chain uses TRBV28 with TRBJ2-1; possible D gene TRBD2, 5 bases. Germline values: CDR1 MDHEN, CDR2 SYDVKM. V lost 5 bases and J 7 bases, leaving 18 bases between the germline ends. There are 15 residues in the CDR3.

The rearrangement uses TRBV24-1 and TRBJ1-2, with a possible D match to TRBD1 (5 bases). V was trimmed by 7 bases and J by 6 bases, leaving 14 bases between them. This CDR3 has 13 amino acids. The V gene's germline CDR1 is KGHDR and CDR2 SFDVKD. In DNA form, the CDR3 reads TGTGCCACCAGCCGGACATATACTGATGGCTACACCTTC. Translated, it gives CATSRTYTDGYTF.

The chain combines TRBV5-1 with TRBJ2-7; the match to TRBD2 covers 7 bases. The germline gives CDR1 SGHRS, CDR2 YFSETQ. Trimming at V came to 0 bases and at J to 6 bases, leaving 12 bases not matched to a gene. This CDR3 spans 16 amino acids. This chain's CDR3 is CASSLGPGLVRAEQYF. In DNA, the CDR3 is TGCGCCAGCAGCTTGGGGCCCGGACTAGTTCGGGCCGAGCAGTACTTC.

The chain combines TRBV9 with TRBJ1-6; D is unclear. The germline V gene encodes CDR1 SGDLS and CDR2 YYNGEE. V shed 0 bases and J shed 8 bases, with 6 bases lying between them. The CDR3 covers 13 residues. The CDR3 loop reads CASSVVPDSPLHF. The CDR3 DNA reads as TGTGCCAGCAGCGTAGTTCCAGATTCACCCCTCCACTTT.

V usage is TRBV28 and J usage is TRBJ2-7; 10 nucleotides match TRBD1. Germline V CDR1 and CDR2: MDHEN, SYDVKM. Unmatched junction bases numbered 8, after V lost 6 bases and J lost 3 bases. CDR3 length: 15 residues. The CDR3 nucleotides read TGTGCCAGCAGCACAAAGACAGGGGGCCTCTACGAGCAGTACTTC. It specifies CASSTKTGGLYEQYF.

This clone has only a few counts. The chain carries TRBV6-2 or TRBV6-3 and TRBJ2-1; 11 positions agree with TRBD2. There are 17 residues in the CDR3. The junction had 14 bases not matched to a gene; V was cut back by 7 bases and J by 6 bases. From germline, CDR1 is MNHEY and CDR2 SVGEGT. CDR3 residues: CASTPSLGTSGGNEQFF. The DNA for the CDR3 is TGTGCCAGCACCCCCAGTTTGGGGACTAGCGGAGGCAATGAGCAGTTCTTC.

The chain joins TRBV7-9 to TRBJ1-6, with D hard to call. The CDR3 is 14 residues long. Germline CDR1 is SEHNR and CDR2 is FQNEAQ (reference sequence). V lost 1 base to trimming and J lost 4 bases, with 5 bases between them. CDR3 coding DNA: TGTGCCAGCAGCTTAGACGGTTATAATTCACCCCTCCACTTT. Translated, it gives CASSLDGYNSPLHF.

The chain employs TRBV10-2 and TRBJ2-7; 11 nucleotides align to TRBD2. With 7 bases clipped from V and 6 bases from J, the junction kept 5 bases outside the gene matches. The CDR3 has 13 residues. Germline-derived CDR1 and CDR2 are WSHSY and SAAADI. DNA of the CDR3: TGCGCCAGCACGGGACTAGCGGAAGGCGAGCAGTACTTC. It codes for CASTGLAEGEQYF.

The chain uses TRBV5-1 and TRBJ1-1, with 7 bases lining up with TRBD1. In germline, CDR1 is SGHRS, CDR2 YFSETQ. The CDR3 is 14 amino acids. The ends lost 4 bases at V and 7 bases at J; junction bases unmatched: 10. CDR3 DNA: TGCGCCAGCAGCCTAGACGACAGGGCCCTTGAAGCTTTCTTT. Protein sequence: CASSLDDRALEAFF.

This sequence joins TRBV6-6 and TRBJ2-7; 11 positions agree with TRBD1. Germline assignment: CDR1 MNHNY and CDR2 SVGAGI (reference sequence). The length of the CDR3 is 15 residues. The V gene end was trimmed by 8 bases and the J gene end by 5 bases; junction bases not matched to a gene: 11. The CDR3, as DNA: TGTGCCAGCGCCTACGGGACAGGGGGTACCGACGAGCAGTACTTC. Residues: CASAYGTGGTDEQYF.

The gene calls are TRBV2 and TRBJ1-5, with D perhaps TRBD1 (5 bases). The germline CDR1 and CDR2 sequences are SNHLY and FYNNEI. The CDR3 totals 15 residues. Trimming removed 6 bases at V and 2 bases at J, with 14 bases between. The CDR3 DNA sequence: TGTGCCAGCAGACGGCAGGGCGGTGGCAATCAGCCCCAGCATTTT. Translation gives CASRRQGGGNQPQHF. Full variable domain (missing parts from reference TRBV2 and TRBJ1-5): EPEVTQTPSHQVTQMGQEVILRCVPISNHLYFYWYRQILGQKVEFLVSFYNNEISEKSEIFDDQFSVERPDGSNFTLKIRSTKLEDSAMYFCASRRQGGGNQPQHFGDGTRLSIL.

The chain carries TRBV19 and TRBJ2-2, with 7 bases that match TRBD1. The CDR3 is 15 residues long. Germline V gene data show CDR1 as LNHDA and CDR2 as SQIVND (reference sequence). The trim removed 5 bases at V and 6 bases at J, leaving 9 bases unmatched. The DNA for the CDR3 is TGTGCCAGTAGTCTAAGGGACAGCTGGGCCGGGGAGCTGTTTTTT. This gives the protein CASSLRDSWAGELFF. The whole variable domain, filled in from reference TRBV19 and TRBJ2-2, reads DGGITQSPKYLFRKEGQNVTLSCEQNLNHDAMYWYRQDPGQGLRLIYYSQIVNDFQKGDIAEGYSVSREKKESFPLTVTSAQKNPTAFYLCASSLRDSWAGELFFGEGSRLTVL.

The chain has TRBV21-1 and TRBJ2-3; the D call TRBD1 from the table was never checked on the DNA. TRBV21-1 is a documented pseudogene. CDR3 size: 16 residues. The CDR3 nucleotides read TGTGCCAGCAGCCGGGGTGGGGACAGGAGCACAGATACGCAGTATTTT. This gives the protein CASSRGGDRSTDTQYF.

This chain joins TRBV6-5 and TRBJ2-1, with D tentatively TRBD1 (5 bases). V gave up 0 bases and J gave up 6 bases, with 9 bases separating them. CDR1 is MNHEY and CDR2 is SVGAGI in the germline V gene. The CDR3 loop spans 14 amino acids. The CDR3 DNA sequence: TGTGCCAGCAGTTACTCGATCCAGGGCAATGAGCAGTTCTTC. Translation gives CASSYSIQGNEQFF.

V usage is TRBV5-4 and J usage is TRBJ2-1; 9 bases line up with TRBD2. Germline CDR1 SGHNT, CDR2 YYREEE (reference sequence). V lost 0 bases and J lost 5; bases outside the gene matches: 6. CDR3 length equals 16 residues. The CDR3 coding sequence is TGTGCCAGCAGCTTGGGCGGGACTAGCAGCAACAATGAGCAGTTCTTC. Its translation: CASSLGGTSSNNEQFF. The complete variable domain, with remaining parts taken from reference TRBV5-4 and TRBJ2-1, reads ETGVTQSPTHLIKTRGQQVTLRCSSQSGHNTVSWYQQALGQGPQFIFQYYREEENGRGNFPPRFSGLQFPNYSSELNVNALELDDSALYLCASSLGGTSSNNEQFFGPGTRLTVL.

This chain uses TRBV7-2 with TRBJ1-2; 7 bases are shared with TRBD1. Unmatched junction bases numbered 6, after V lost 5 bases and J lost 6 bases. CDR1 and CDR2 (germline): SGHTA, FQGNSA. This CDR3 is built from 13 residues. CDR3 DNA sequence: TGTGCCAGCAGCACCAGACAGGGCGATGGCTACACCTTC. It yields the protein CASSTRQGDGYTF.